This passage covers 12 T cell receptor beta chains from one sample sequenced in a study of T cells in Graves' hyperthyroidism and ophthalmopathy. RNA transcripts yielded amplified TCR beta CDR3 regions. First-round RT-PCR of the TCR CDR3 relied on the HTBI primer set. TCRdb re-called the multiplex PCR reads with MiXCR, one entry per CDR3 protein. The repertoire holds about 640,000 distinct CDR3 sequences, with less than 25% as singletons. The sample comprised blood. Receptors were obtained from a man between 25 and 39 years old with Graves' ophthalmopathy.

The rearrangement joins TRBV6-1 to TRBJ2-3; the match to TRBD1 covers 11 bases. The germline CDR1 and CDR2 sequences are MNHNS and SASEGT. CDR3 length: 14 residues. Trimming cost V 4 bases and J 6 bases; bases outside gene matches: 3. In DNA, the CDR3 is TGTGCCAGCAGTGGGGACAGGGGGAGGGATACGCAGTATTTT. It codes for CASSGDRGRDTQYF.

The V and J genes are TRBV11-3 and TRBJ2-1, with 9 bases identical to TRBD2. J lost 12 bases, V lost 5 bases, and 14 bases had no gene match. Per germline, CDR1 SGHNT and CDR2 YENEEA. The CDR3 spans 15 residues. CDR3 sequence: CASSHPSGRSDGQFF. CDR3 DNA sequence: TGTGCCAGCAGCCATCCCAGCGGGAGGTCCGATGGGCAGTTCTTC.

The gene calls are TRBV28 and TRBJ2-7; tentative D call: TRBD2 (5 bases). The length of the CDR3 is 13 residues. V was shortened by 7 bases and J by 6 bases, with 16 bases between the two germline ends. In germline, CDR1 is MDHEN, CDR2 SYDVKM. The CDR3 protein is CASIGGSWGEQYF. The CDR3 DNA is TGTGCCAGCATAGGTGGGAGTTGGGGCGAGCAGTACTTC.

The J gene is TRBJ2-1, the V gene TRBV4-1; TRBD2 aligns across 14 bases. Trimming took 1 base from V and 4 from J; bases not matched to a gene: 6. This CDR3 has 18 amino acids. Germline V gene sequence: CDR1 MGHRA, CDR2 YSYEKL. The CDR3 protein is CASSQGLAGGLGYNEQFF. CDR3 coding DNA: TGCGCCAGCAGCCAAGGACTAGCGGGAGGGTTGGGGTACAATGAGCAGTTCTTC.

This clonotype was detected only a few times. The genes are TRBV7-2 and TRBJ2-3; D gene uncertain. The V and J ends lost 3 bases and 4 bases respectively, with 8 bases between them. Germline CDR1 is SGHTA and CDR2 is FQGNSA. CDR3 length equals 13 residues. The CDR3 region is CASSFFGADTQYF. The CDR3 DNA sequence: TGTGCCAGCAGCTTCTTTGGTGCAGATACGCAGTATTTT.

The rearrangement joins TRBV5-1 to TRBJ2-3; D possibly corresponds to TRBD2 (5 bases). Trimming cost V 0 bases and J 11 bases, with 13 bases left between them. CDR1 is SGHRS and CDR2 is YFSETQ in the germline V gene. The CDR3 is 13 residues long. CDR3 DNA sequence: TGCGCCAGCAGCTTGGGAGGGCGCAAAGGGCAGTATTTT. Encoded protein: CASSLGGRKGQYF.

The chain employs TRBV4-1 and TRBJ2-7; D is perhaps TRBD1 (6 bases). Germline CDR1 MGHRA, CDR2 YSYEKL. This CDR3 has 17 amino acids. Deletions cut 4 bases from V and 2 bases from J, with 21 bases between. CDR3 bases: TGCGCCAGCAGCCTAGGGGGTCGGCCCGGCAGTCCCTACGAGCAGTACTTC. It yields the protein CASSLGGRPGSPYEQYF.

This clonotype was found many times. The J gene is TRBJ1-1, the V gene TRBV9; TRBD1 might be the D (5 bases). Germline V gene sequence: CDR1 SGDLS, CDR2 YYNGEE. The CDR3 extends over 14 amino acids. The V and J ends lost 0 bases and 6 bases respectively, with 12 bases between them. The CDR3 region is CASSVGPGPSEAFF. DNA of the CDR3: TGTGCCAGCAGCGTAGGGCCGGGGCCCTCTGAAGCTTTCTTT.

This clonotype occurred many times. The chain joins TRBV20-1 to TRBJ2-7; 7 bases are shared with TRBD2. V dropped 6 bases and J dropped 4; count of bases not matched to a gene: 15. This CDR3 has 15 amino acids. Germline loops: CDR1 DFQATT, CDR2 SNEGSKA (reference sequence). CDR3 loop: CSAPYPGLSSYEQYF. CDR3 coding DNA: TGCAGTGCCCCTTATCCGGGACTATCATCTTACGAGCAGTACTTC.

This clonotype was seen repeatedly, ten times or more. The chain couples TRBV6-2 or TRBV6-3 to TRBJ2-1; tentatively, D is TRBD1 (6 bases). V was cut by 8 bases and J by 4 bases, with 24 bases left in between. The V gene's germline CDR1 is MNHEY and CDR2 SVGEGT. CDR3 length: 17 amino acids. DNA for the CDR3: TGTGCCAGCTATCACTCCCTAACAGGGAGTGTTTACAATGAGCAGTTCTTC. Its protein product is CASYHSLTGSVYNEQFF.

This clonotype was observed at least ten times. The chain carries TRBV13 and TRBJ2-1; possible D gene TRBD2, 5 bases. Per the germline V gene, CDR1 is PRHDT and CDR2 is FYEKMQ (reference sequence). This CDR3 comprises 13 residues. Trimming left V 3 bases short and J 9 bases short, with 12 bases between. CDR3: CASSFYLRGEQFF. The DNA of the CDR3 is TGTGCCAGCAGCTTTTACCTCCGGGGTGAGCAGTTCTTC.

V usage is TRBV12-3 or TRBV12-4 and J usage is TRBJ1-2, with D unresolved. Trimming took 6 bases from V and 8 from J, leaving 16 bases between them. The CDR3 is 13 amino acids. CDR3 loop: CASRPGGIGGYTF. The CDR3 nucleotides read TGTGCCAGCAGGCCGGGAGGGATAGGAGGCTACACCTTC.